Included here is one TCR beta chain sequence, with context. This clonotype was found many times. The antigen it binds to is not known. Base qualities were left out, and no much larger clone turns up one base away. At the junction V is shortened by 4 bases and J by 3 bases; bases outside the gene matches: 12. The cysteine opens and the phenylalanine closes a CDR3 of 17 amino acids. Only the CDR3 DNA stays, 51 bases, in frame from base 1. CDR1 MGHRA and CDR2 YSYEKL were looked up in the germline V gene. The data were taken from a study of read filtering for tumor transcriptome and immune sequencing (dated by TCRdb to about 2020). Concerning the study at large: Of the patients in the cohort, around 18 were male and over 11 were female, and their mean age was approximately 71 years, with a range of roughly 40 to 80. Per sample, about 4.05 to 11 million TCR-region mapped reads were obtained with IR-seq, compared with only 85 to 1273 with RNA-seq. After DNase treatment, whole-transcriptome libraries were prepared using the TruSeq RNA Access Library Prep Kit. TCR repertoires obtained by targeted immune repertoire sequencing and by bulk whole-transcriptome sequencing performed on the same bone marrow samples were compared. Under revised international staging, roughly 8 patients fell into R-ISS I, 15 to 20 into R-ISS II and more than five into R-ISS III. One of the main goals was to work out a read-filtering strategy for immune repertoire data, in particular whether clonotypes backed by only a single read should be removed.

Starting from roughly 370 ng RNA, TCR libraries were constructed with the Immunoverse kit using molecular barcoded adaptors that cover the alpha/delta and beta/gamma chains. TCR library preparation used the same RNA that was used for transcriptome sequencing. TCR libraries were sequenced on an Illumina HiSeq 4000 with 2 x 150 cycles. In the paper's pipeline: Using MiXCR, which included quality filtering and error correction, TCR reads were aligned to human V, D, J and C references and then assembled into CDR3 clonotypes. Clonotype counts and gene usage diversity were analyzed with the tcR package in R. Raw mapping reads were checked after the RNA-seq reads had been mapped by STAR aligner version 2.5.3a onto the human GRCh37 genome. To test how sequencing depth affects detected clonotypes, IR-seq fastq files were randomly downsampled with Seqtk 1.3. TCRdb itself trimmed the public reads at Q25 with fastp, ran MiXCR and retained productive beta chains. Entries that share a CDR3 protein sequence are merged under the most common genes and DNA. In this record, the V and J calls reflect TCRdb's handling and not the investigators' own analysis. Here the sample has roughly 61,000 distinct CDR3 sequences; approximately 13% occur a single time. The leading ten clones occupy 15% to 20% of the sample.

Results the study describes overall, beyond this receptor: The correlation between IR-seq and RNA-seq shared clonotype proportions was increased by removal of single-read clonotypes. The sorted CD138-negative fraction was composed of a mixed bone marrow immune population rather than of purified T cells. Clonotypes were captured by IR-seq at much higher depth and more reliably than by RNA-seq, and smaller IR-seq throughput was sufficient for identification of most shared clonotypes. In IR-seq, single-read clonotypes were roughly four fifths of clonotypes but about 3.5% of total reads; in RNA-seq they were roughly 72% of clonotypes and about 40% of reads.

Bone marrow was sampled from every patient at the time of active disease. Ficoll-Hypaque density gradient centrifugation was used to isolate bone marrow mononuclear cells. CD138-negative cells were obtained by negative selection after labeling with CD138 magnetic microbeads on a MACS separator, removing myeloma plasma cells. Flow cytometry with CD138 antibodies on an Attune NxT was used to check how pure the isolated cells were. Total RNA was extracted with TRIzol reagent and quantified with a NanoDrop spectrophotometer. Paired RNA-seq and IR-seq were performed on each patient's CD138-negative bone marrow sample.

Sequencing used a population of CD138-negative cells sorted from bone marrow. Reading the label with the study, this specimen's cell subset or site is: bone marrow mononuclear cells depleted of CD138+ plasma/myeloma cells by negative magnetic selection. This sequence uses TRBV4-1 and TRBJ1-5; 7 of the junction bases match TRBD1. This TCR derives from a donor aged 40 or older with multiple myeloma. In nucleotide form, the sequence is TGCGCCAGCAGCCCCAAGCAGAGACAGGGATACAATCAGCCCCAGCATTTT. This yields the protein CASSPKQRQGYNQPQHF.